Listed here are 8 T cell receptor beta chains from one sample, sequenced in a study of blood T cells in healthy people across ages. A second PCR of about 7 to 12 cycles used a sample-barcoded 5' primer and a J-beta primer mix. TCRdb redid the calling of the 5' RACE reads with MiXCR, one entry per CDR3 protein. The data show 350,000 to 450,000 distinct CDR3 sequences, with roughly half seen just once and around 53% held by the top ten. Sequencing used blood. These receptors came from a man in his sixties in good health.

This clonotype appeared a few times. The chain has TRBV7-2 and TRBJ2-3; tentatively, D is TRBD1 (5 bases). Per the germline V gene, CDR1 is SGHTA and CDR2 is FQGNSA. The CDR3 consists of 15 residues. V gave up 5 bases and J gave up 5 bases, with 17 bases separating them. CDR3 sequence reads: CASSQGRTGRDTQYF. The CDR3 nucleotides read TGTGCCAGCAGCCAGGGTCGAACGGGTCGAGATACGCAGTATTTT.

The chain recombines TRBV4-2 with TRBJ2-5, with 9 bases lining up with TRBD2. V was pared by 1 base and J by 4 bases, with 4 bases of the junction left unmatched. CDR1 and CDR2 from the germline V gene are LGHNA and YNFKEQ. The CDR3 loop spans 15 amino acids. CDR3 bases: TGTGCCAGCAGCCAAGCGGCTAGCGGGGTAGAGACCCAGTACTTC. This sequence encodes CASSQAASGVETQYF.

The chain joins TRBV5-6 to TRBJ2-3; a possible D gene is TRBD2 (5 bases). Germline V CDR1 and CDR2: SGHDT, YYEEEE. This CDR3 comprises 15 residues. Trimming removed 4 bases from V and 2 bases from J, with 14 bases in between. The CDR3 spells CASSHESGNTDTQYF. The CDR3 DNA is TGTGCCAGCAGCCACGAATCCGGGAACACAGATACGCAGTATTTT.

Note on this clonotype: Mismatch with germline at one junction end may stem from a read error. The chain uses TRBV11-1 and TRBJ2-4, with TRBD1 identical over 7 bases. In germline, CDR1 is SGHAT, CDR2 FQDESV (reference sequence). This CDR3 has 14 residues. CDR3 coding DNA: TGTGCAAGCAGCTCAGGGGGTAGCCGAGACTTGCAGTACTTC. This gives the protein CASSSGGSRDLQYF.

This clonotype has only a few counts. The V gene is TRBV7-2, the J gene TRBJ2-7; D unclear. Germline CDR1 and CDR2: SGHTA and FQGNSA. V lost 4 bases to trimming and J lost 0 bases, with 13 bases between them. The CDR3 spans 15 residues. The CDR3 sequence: CASSSIPRSSYEQYF. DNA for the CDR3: TGTGCCAGCAGCTCGATCCCCAGGAGCTCCTACGAGCAGTACTTC. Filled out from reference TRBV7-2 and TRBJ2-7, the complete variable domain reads GAGVSQSPSNKVTEKGKDVELRCDPISGHTALYWYRQSLGQGLEFLIYFQGNSAPDKSGLPSDRFSAERTGGSVSTLTIQRTQQEDSAVYLCASSSIPRSSYEQYFGPGTRLTVT.

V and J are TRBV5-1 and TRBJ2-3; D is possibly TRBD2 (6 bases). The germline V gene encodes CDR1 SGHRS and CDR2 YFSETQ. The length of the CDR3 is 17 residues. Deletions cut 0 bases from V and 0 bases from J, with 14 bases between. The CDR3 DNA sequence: TGCGCCAGCAGCTTGGAGCACGCGGGGCCTAGCACAGATACGCAGTATTTT. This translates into CASSLEHAGPSTDTQYF.

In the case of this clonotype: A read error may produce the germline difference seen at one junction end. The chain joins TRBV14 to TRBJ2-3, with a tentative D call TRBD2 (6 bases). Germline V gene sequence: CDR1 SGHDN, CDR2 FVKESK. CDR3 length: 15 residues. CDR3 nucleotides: TGCGCCAGCAGTCCCCGGGTAGCGGTCACAGATACGCAGTATTTT. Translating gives CASSPRVAVTDTQYF.

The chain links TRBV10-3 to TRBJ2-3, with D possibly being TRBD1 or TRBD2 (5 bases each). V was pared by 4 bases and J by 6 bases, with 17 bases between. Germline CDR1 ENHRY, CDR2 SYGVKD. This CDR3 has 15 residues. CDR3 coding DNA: TGTGCCATCAGTGGCCGGGACGGATTAGGGGATACGCAGTATTTT. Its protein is CAISGRDGLGDTQYF.